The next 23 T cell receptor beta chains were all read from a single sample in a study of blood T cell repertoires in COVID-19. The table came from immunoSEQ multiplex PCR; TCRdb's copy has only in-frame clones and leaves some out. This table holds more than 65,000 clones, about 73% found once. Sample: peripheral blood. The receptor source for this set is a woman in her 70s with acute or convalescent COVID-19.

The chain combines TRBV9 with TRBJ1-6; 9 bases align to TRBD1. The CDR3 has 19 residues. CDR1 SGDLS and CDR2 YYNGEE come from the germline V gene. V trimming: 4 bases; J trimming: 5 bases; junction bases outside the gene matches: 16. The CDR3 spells CASSFRGSGQGDNNSPLHF. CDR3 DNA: TGTGCCAGCAGCTTTCGCGGTTCGGGACAGGGAGACAATAATTCACCCCTCCACTTT.

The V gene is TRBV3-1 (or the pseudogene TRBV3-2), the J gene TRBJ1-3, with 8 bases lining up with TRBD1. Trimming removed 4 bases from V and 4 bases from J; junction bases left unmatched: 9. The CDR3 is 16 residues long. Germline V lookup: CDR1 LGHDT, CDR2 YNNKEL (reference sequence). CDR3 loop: CASSPPGGHWGNTIYF. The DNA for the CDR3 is TGTGCCAGCAGCCCTCCAGGGGGCCACTGGGGAAACACCATATATTTT.

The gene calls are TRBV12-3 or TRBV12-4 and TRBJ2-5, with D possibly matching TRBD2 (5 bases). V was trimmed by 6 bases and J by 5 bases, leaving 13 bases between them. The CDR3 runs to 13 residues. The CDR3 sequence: CASRLRPGETQYF. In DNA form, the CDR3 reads TGTGCCAGCAGACTCAGACCGGGGGAGACCCAGTACTTC.

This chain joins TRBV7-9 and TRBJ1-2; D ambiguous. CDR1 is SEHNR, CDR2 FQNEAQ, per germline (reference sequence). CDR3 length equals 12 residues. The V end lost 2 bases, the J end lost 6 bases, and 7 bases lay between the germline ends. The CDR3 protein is CASSLYSDGYTF. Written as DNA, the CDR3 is TGTGCCAGCAGCTTATACTCCGATGGCTACACCTTC. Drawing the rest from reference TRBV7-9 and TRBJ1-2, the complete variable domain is DTGVSQNPRHKITKRGQNVTFRCDPISEHNRLYWYRQTLGQGPEFLTYFQNEAQLEKSRLLSDRFSAERPKGSFSTLEIQRTEQGDSAMYLCASSLYSDGYTFGSGTRLTVV.

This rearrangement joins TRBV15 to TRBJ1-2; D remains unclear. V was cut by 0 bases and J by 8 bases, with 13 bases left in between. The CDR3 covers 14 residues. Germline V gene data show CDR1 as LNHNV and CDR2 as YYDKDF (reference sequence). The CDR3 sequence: CATSRDRVANGYTF. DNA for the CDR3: TGTGCCACCAGCAGAGATCGGGTGGCGAACGGCTACACCTTC.

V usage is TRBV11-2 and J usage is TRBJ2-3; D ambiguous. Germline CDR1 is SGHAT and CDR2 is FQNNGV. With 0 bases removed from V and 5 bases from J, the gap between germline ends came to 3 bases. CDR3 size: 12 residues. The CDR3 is CASSLDRDTQYF. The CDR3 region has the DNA TGTGCCAGCAGCTTAGATAGAGATACGCAGTATTTT.

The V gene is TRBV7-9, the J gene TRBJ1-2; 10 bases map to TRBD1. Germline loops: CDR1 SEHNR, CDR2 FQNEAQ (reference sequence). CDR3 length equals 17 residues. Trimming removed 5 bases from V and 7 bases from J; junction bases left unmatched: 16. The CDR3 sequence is CASSIGTGAKKDGGYTF. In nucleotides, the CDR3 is TGTGCCAGCAGCATAGGGACAGGGGCCAAAAAGGATGGTGGCTACACCTTC.

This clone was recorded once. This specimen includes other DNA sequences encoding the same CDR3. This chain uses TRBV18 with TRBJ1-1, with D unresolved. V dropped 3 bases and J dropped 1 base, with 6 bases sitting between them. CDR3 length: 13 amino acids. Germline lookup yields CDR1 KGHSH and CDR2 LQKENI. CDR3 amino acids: CASSPTANTEAFF. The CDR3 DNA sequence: TGTGCCAGCTCACCTACAGCGAACACTGAAGCTTTCTTT.

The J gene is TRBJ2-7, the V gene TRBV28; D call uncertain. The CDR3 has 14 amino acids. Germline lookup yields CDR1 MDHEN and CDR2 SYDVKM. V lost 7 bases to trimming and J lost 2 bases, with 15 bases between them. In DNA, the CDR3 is TGTGCCAGCACCCCCCCTGGCAGAACCTACGAGCAGTACTTC. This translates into CASTPPGRTYEQYF.

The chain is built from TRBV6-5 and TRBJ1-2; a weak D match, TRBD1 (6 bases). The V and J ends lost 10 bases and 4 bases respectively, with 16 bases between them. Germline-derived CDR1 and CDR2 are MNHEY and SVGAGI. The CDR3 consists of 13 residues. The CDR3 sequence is CATAYREAYGYTF. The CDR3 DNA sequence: TGTGCCACAGCGTACAGGGAAGCCTATGGCTACACCTTC.

The CDR3 loop reads CASSQQGNYGYTF. The DNA for the CDR3 is TGTGCCAGCAGTCAACAGGGGAACTATGGCTACACCTTC. This chain links TRBV6-5 with TRBJ1-2; 7 nucleotides line up with TRBD1. Germline V gives CDR1 MNHEY, CDR2 SVGAGI. The CDR3 consists of 13 residues. V shed 5 bases and J 2 bases; nucleotides not matched to a gene: 2.

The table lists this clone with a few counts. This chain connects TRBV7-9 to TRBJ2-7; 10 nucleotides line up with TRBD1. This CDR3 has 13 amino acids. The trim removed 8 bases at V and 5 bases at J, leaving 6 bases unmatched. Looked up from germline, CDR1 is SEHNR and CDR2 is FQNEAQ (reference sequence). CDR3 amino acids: CASGPGTGDEQYF. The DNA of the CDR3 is TGTGCCAGCGGCCCCGGGACAGGGGACGAGCAGTACTTC.

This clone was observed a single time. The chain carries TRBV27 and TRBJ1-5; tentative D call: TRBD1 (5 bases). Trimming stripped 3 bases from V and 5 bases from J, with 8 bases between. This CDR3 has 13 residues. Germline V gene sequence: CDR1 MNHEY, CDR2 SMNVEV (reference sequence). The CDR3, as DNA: TGTGCCAGCAGTTTCAGGGATGATCAGCCCCAGCATTTT. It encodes CASSFRDDQPQHF.

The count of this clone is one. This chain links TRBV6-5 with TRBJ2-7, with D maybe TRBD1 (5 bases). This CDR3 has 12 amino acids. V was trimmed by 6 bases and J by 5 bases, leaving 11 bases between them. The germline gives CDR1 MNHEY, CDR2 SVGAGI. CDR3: CASSTKQDEQYF. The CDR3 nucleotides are TGTGCCAGCAGCACCAAACAGGACGAGCAGTACTTC.

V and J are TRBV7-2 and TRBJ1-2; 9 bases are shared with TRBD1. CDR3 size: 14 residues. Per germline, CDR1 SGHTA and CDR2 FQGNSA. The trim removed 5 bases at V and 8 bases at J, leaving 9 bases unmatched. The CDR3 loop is CASSPGQGSEGYTF. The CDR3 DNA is TGTGCCAGCAGCCCCGGACAGGGGTCGGAAGGCTACACCTTC.

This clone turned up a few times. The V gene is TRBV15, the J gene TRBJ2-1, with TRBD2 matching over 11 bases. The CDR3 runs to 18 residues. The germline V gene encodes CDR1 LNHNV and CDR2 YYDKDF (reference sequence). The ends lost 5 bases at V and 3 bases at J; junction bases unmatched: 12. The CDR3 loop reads CATSDPHETSGNYNEQFF. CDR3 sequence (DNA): TGTGCCACCAGCGACCCCCACGAGACTAGCGGGAACTACAATGAGCAGTTCTTC.

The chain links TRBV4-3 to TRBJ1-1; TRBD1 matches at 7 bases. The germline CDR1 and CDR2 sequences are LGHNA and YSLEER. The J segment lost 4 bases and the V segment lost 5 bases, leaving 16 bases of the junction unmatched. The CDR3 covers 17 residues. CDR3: CASSNSGQVPGATEAFF. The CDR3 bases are TGCGCCAGCAGCAACAGCGGACAGGTCCCAGGGGCCACTGAAGCTTTCTTT.

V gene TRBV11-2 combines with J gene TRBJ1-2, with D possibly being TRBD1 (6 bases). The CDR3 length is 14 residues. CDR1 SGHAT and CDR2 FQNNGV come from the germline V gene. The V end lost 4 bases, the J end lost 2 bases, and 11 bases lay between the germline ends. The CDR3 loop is CASSSNDRNYGYTF. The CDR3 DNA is TGTGCCAGCAGCTCTAACGACAGGAACTATGGCTACACCTTC.

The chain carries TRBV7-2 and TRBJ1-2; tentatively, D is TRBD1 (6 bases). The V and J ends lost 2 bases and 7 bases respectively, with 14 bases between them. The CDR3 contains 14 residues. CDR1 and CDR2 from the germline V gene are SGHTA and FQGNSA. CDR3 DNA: TGTGCCAGCAGCTTATTTGAGGGACAAAGTGGCTACACCTTC. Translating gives CASSLFEGQSGYTF.

CDR3 sequence reads: CASSYGGTADGYTF. The CDR3 DNA is TGTGCCAGCAGCTATGGGGGGACAGCCGATGGCTACACCTTC. V gene TRBV6-6 combines with J gene TRBJ1-2, with 7 bases lining up with TRBD1. Germline assignment: CDR1 MNHNY and CDR2 SVGAGI (reference sequence). The CDR3 runs to 14 residues. J was trimmed by 6 bases and V by 6 bases; bases with no gene match: 10.

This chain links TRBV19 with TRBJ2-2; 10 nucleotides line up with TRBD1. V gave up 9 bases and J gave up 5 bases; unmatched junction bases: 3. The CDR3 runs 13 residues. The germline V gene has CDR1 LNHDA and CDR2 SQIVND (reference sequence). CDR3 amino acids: CASGQGGTGELFF. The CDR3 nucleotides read TGTGCCAGCGGACAGGGGGGTACCGGGGAGCTGTTTTTT.

Written as DNA, the CDR3 is TGTGCCAGCTGCCAACCGGGACTGGACACCTACGAGCAGTACTTC. Translation: CASCQPGLDTYEQYF. The chain recombines TRBV2 with TRBJ2-7; possibly TRBD2 for D (6 bases). Trimming left V 8 bases short and J 2 bases short, with 19 bases between. This CDR3 region has 15 residues. Germline V gene sequence: CDR1 SNHLY, CDR2 FYNNEI.

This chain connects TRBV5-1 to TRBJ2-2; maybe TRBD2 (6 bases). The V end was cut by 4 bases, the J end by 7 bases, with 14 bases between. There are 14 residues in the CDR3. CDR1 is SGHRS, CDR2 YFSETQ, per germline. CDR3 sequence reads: CASSNRAGGGELFF. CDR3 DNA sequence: TGCGCCAGCAGCAACCGGGCCGGGGGCGGGGAGCTGTTTTTT.